This passage covers 13 T cell receptor beta chains from one sample sequenced in a study of CD8 T cells in ankylosing spondylitis. Findings and caveats of the study: Characteristic of ankylosing spondylitis blood, it appeared, was a TCR beta motif comprising eight highly homologous variants.

In TCRdb, the 5' RACE reads were re-called with MiXCR into one record per CDR3 protein. The sample includes 500,000 to 550,000 distinct CDR3 sequences, roughly 13% of them seen just once. These receptors' targets are unknown. The material sequenced was blood, either unsorted or a sorted T cell fraction (not recorded which). These receptors were taken from a male donor with ankylosing spondylitis.

This clonotype has a handful of counts. This CDR3 reads CATSDSGLDRSDTQYF. The CDR3 coding sequence is TGTGCCACCAGTGATTCCGGACTGGATAGGTCAGATACGCAGTATTTT. The chain joins TRBV24-1 to TRBJ2-3, with D possibly TRBD2 on 5 matching bases. Trimming stripped 2 bases from V and 4 bases from J, with 15 bases between. CDR1 and CDR2 from the germline V gene are KGHDR and SFDVKD. The CDR3 is 16 residues long.

This clonotype was counted at least ten times. The chain has TRBV24-1 and TRBJ2-3; D gene ambiguous. Germline V gene data show CDR1 as KGHDR and CDR2 as SFDVKD. Deletions cut 4 bases from V and 5 bases from J, with 9 bases between. The length of the CDR3 is 13 residues. The CDR3 here is CATSEGLEDTQYF. The CDR3 coding sequence is TGTGCCACCAGTGAGGGGTTGGAAGATACGCAGTATTTT.

The chain uses TRBV6-1 and TRBJ1-1, with unresolved D. The CDR3 length is 13 residues. From germline, CDR1 is MNHNS and CDR2 SASEGT. CDR3 in amino acids: CAKLAGRGSRAFF. For the CDR3, the DNA is TGTGCTAAATTGGCGGGCAGAGGTTCTAGAGCTTTCTTT.

This clonotype was seen only a few times. The chain has TRBV7-9 and TRBJ1-6, with 9 bases fitting TRBD1. CDR1 SEHNR and CDR2 FQNEAQ come from the germline V gene (reference sequence). This CDR3 is 15 amino acids long. After removal of 5 bases from V and 6 bases from J, the junction contained 5 bases not matched to a gene. This CDR3 is CASSHRQGVNSPLHF. The CDR3 DNA reads TGTGCCAGCAGCCACCGACAGGGGGTTAATTCACCCCTCCACTTT.

This clonotype occurred a few times. The chain carries TRBV20-1 and TRBJ2-5; maybe TRBD2 (6 bases). Trimming removed 6 bases from V and 2 bases from J, with 10 bases in between. This CDR3 has 12 amino acids. CDR1 DFQATT and CDR2 SNEGSKA come from the germline V gene (reference sequence). Here the CDR3 reads CSAMGGQETQYF. The CDR3 coding sequence is TGCAGTGCCATGGGGGGTCAAGAGACCCAGTACTTC.

The chain is built from TRBV10-3 and TRBJ2-1; TRBD2 agrees at 10 bases. Germline V gene sequence: CDR1 ENHRY, CDR2 SYGVKD. V shed 3 bases, J shed 6 bases, and the junction held 11 bases outside the gene matches. There are 17 residues in the CDR3. The DNA for the CDR3 is TGTGCCATCAGTGATCGGGGGGGTCTAGCGGGAGTCAATGAGCAGTTCTTC. Translating it yields CAISDRGGLAGVNEQFF.

This chain links TRBV11-1 with TRBJ2-1; TRBD2 matches 8 bases. This CDR3 contains 15 residues. V lost 6 bases, J lost 6 bases, and 10 bases stayed unmatched. Germline V gives CDR1 SGHAT, CDR2 FQDESV (reference sequence). In nucleotides, the CDR3 is TGTGCCAGCAGTCCCTCGGGACTAGGAGCCAATGAGCAGTTCTTC. Translated: CASSPSGLGANEQFF.

This clonotype was seen at least ten times. CDR3 protein: CASSGAPGTEAFF. CDR3 nucleotides: TGTGCCAGCAGCGGCGCGCCGGGCACTGAAGCTTTCTTT. The chain combines TRBV7-2 with TRBJ1-1, with D unclear. The V and J ends lost 5 bases and 4 bases respectively, with 11 bases between them. Germline lookup yields CDR1 SGHTA and CDR2 FQGNSA. The CDR3 contains 13 residues.

The V call is TRBV3-1, the J call TRBJ2-5; D not certain. The CDR3 is 12 residues long. CDR1 LGHDT and CDR2 YNNKEL come from the germline V gene (reference sequence). Deletions cut 1 base from V and 6 bases from J, with 6 bases between. The CDR3 protein is CASSQGRQTQYF. The DNA of the CDR3 is TGTGCCAGCAGCCAAGGCAGGCAGACCCAGTACTTC.

This clonotype was counted only a few times. The chain carries TRBV12-3 or TRBV12-4 and TRBJ1-5; D not resolved. This CDR3 region has 14 residues. Deletions cut 2 bases from V and 0 bases from J, with 5 bases between. CDR3 DNA: TGTGCCAGCAGTTTAACCAGTAGCAATCAGCCCCAGCATTTT. The encoded protein is CASSLTSSNQPQHF.

The chain carries TRBV12-3 or TRBV12-4 and TRBJ1-6; D gene unclear. This CDR3 is built from 11 residues. Trimming took off 2 bases at V and 12 bases at J, with 5 bases between the two ends. Here the CDR3 DNA reads TGTGCCAGCAGTTTAATAGGACCCCTCCACTTT. It translates to CASSLIGPLHF.

This clonotype has more than one count but fewer than ten. The chain recombines TRBV18 with TRBJ2-3; 14 bases are a match to TRBD2. The V gene's germline CDR1 is KGHSH and CDR2 LQKENI. V shed 6 bases and J 5 bases; nucleotides not matched to a gene: 4. The CDR3 has 15 residues. The chain's CDR3 is CASSGLAGDGDTQYF. Written as DNA, the CDR3 is TGTGCCAGCTCGGGACTAGCGGGAGATGGAGATACGCAGTATTTT.

This clonotype was seen only a few times. The chain links TRBV15 to TRBJ2-3; no clear D gene. CDR3 length: 14 residues. V shed 0 bases and J shed 9 bases, with 13 bases lying between them. The V gene's germline CDR1 is LNHNV and CDR2 YYDKDF (reference sequence). CDR3 region: CATSRDKGPGTQYF. CDR3 in DNA: TGTGCCACCAGCAGAGATAAAGGGCCTGGGACGCAGTATTTT.